This T cell receptor (beta chain) was retrieved from a study of CD8 T cells in Susac syndrome. The sequenced target, TCR beta, came from blood CD8+ and CD4+ T cells. The patients who served as multiple sclerosis controls were treatment-naive and had stable or active relapsing-remitting disease that fulfilled the revised McDonald criteria. After extraction with the RNeasy kit, about 0.5 to 1 ug of the RNA was reverse transcribed using random hexamers. The method of amplification for TCR beta CDR3 was immunoSEQ multiplex PCR, covering 54 Vbeta and 13 Jbeta. MiXCR, applied by TCRdb to the immunoSEQ multiplex PCR reads, yields one record per CDR3 protein. The sample yields about 300,000 distinct CDR3 sequences, about 90% seen once. The receptor's source is a human donor with multiple sclerosis. The sample consisted of CD4+ T cells from PBMCs.

CDR3 in DNA: TGTGCCAGCAGGCCAGCGGGCACCTACGAGCAGTACTTC. Its translation is CASRPAGTYEQYF. The chain carries TRBV6-1 and TRBJ2-7, with a weak D call TRBD2 (6 bases). This CDR3 region has 13 residues. CDR1 MNHNS and CDR2 SASEGT come from the germline V gene. V dropped 6 bases and J dropped 2 bases, with 11 bases sitting between them.